This is a list of T cell receptor beta chains from one sample in a study of T cell responses to AZD1222 COVID-19 vaccine. The method was immunoSEQ multiplex PCR; TCRdb's version includes in-frame clones alone and lacks a portion of them. Of 180,000 or so clones listed, around nine tenths are singletons. The sample was peripheral blood, taken 28 days after the second AZD1222 dose. All receptors derive from an adult who received the AZD1222 COVID-19 vaccine. The CDR3 runs from the conserved cysteine through the conserved F or W. D genes are given only for firm matches. Size is omitted from some rows. Given values are once, few, many or a class for expanded clones.

NA NA TRBJ2-7 TRBV4-2 TGTGCCAGCAGCCAAGAGACCGGGGCAGGGGACTCCTACGAGCAGTACTTC CASSQETGAGDSYEQYF
NA TRBD2 TRBJ2-1 TRBV28 TGTGCCAGCAGTTCCTTACTAGCGGGAGTGCGCAATGAGCAGTTCTTC CASSSLLAGVRNEQFF
NA TRBD1 TRBJ1-5 TRBV6-1 TGTGCCAGCAGTGGAAAGACAGGGGCAGGCAATCAGCCCCAGCATTTT CASSGKTGAGNQPQHF
NA NA TRBJ2-2 TRBV24-1 TGTGCCACCAGTCCGACGGGAGAAGGGCCCGGGGAGCTGTTTTTT CATSPTGEGPGELFF
few NA TRBJ2-5 TRBV5-1 TGCGCCAGCAGCTTGATCACCGGGCAAGAGACCCAGTACTTC CASSLITGQETQYF
NA NA TRBJ1-5 TRBV18 TGTGCCAGCTCACCTCGGAACGATCAGCCCCAGCATTTT CASSPRNDQPQHF
NA NA TRBJ2-7 TRBV7-2 TGTGCCAGCAGCTTAGGTTGGGGGGCGTACGAGCAGTACTTC CASSLGWGAYEQYF
NA NA TRBJ2-3 TRBV7-6 TGTGCCAGCAGCCCCAGGGAAAGCTTAGACCCAGATACGCAGTATTTT CASSPRESLDPDTQYF
NA NA TRBJ2-3 TRBV5-1 TGCGCCAGCAGCAGAGGGGAGGCCTCTAGCACAGATACGCAGTATTTT CASSRGEASSTDTQYF
NA NA TRBJ2-3 TRBV10-1 TGCGCCAGCCTCAGCGATACGCAGTATTTT CASLSDTQYF
NA TRBD2 TRBJ2-7 TRBV28 TGTGCCAGCAGTTTGGGGACTAGCCTCCGCGAGCAGTACTTC CASSLGTSLREQYF
NA TRBD1 TRBJ1-2 TRBV9 TGTGCCAGCAGACCGACAGGGGGCGTACATGGCTACACCTTC CASRPTGGVHGYTF
NA TRBD2 TRBJ2-1 TRBV4-1 TGCGCCAGCAGCCACGATACCGGCGGGAGGGTCTTTCATAACTCCTACAATGAGCAGTTCTTC CASSHDTGGRVFHNSYNEQFF
NA TRBD1 TRBJ2-1 TRBV6-5 TGTGCCAGCAGTTTCCGGGACAGCCCTTTTAGTGAGCAGTTCTTC CASSFRDSPFSEQFF
NA TRBD2 TRBJ2-7 TRBV6-5 TGTGCCAGCACCTATAGCGGGAGGGCAGGGGAGCAGTACTTC CASTYSGRAGEQYF
NA NA TRBJ2-1 TRBV7-8 TGTGCCAGCAGCCCGGGGAGCCTCAGCTCCTACAATGAGCAGTTCTTC CASSPGSLSSYNEQFF
NA TRBD2 TRBJ2-1 TRBV4-3 TGCGCCAGCAGCCCCCAGGCGGGACTAGCGGGAGACAATGAGCAGTTCTTC CASSPQAGLAGDNEQFF
once NA TRBJ2-7 TRBV18 TGTGCCAGCTCACCAGTCAGGGGAACGTACGAGCAGTACTTC CASSPVRGTYEQYF
NA TRBD1 TRBJ1-1 TRBV2 TGTGCCAGCAGTAACAGGGGAATGAACACTGAAGCTTTCTTT CASSNRGMNTEAFF
few NA TRBJ2-5 TRBV19 TGTGCCAGTAGTATTCCGCAGGCCCTTCAAGAGACCCAGTACTTC CASSIPQALQETQYF
NA TRBD2 TRBJ2-2 TRBV7-2 TGTGCCAGCAGCCCTAGCGGGAGGCCCTCTGGGGGGGAGCTGTTTTTT CASSPSGRPSGGELFF
NA NA TRBJ2-2 TRBV5-1 TGCGCCAGCAGCTTTGGGGGCAGTTACGACACCGGGGAGCTGTTTTTT CASSFGGSYDTGELFF
once NA TRBJ2-5 TRBV28 TGTGCCAGCAGTTTATATCGGGGGGCAGAGACCCAGTACTTC CASSLYRGAETQYF
NA NA TRBJ2-4 TRBV28 TGTGCCAGCAGTTTCGAAGCTAGCTCGTACTTC CASSFEASSYF
NA TRBD1 TRBJ2-2 TRBV2 TGTGCCAGCAGGGAGACAGGGGCAAACACCGGGGAGCTGTTTTTT CASRETGANTGELFF
NA NA TRBJ2-2 TRBV27 TGTGCCAGCAGTTCTGGACAAAACACCGGGGAGCTGTTTTTT CASSSGQNTGELFF
NA TRBD1 TRBJ2-1 TRBV5-1 TGCGCCAGCAGCCTAGACAGGGGCGGGTGGAATGAGCAGTTCTTC CASSLDRGGWNEQFF
NA NA TRBJ1-2 TRBV30 TGTGCCTGGAGCGAAGGGCAGAACTATGGCTACACCTTC CAWSEGQNYGYTF
NA TRBD1 TRBJ2-5 TRBV12-3/TRBV12-4 TGTGCCAGCAGGCCGACAGGGTCGGAGACCCAGTACTTC CASRPTGSETQYF
NA NA TRBJ2-7 TRBV27 TGTGCCAGCAGTTTATCGACAGGGAGGAGTACATACGAGCAGTACTTC CASSLSTGRSTYEQYF
NA NA TRBJ1-5 TRBV2 TGTGCCAGCGGGGGAGATCAGCCCCAGCATTTT CASGGDQPQHF
NA TRBD1 TRBJ2-7 TRBV7-9 TGTGCCAGCAGCATAGGACAGGGAATTAAGTACGAGCAGTACTTC CASSIGQGIKYEQYF